These 24 T cell receptor beta chains share one sample of origin, sequenced in a study of blood T cell repertoires in COVID-19. Repertoires were generated with immunoSEQ multiplex PCR, while TCRdb's copy carries only in-frame clones and drops some. The data show more than 300,000 clones, with roughly nine tenths seen just once and 0.8% to 0.9% held by the top ten. The source material was PBMCs or T cells enriched from blood (not recorded which). The receptors were gathered from a woman in her thirties or forties who had been exposed to COVID-19.

This chain connects TRBV10-1 to TRBJ2-1; TRBD1 aligns across 7 bases. The germline CDR1 and CDR2 sequences are WNHNN and SYGVQD (reference sequence). Germline trimming cut 4 bases from V and 9 bases from J; bases unmatched to any gene: 6. The CDR3 runs to 13 residues. The CDR3 spells CASSGRQGSEQFF. CDR3 sequence (DNA): TGCGCCAGCAGTGGGCGACAGGGATCTGAGCAGTTCTTC.

The genes are TRBV19 and TRBJ2-7; perhaps TRBD1 as D (5 bases). V was clipped by 3 bases and J by 2 bases, with 14 bases between them. This CDR3 comprises 15 residues. Per the germline V gene, CDR1 is LNHDA and CDR2 is SQIVND (reference sequence). The CDR3, as DNA: TGTGCCAGTAGTATGAAAAAGGGGCCGACCTACGAGCAGTACTTC. It yields the protein CASSMKKGPTYEQYF.

This rearrangement joins TRBV19 to TRBJ1-1; 7 positions match TRBD1. This CDR3 comprises 17 residues. Germline CDR1 is LNHDA and CDR2 is SQIVND (reference sequence). V trimming: 5 bases; J trimming: 4 bases; junction bases outside the gene matches: 16. The CDR3 coding sequence is TGTGCCAGTAGTTTCATCGGGATAGGGGGCGCGGGCACTGAAGCTTTCTTT. It is translated as CASSFIGIGGAGTEAFF.

This chain links TRBV10-1 with TRBJ1-5, with D perhaps matching TRBD1 (6 bases). The V and J ends lost 5 bases and 3 bases respectively, with 8 bases between them. Germline V gene lookup returns CDR1 WNHNN and CDR2 SYGVQD (reference sequence). The length of the CDR3 is 13 residues. For the CDR3, the DNA is TGCGCCAGCAGTCAGGGGATCAATCAGCCCCAGCATTTT. Its translation: CASSQGINQPQHF.

The chain links TRBV4-1 to TRBJ2-1; 7 positions agree with TRBD1. J was trimmed by 8 bases and V by 1 base; bases with no gene match: 5. The CDR3 contains 14 residues. Germline assignment: CDR1 MGHRA and CDR2 YSYEKL. The CDR3 sequence: CASSQVHRGDEQFF. In DNA, the CDR3 is TGCGCCAGCAGCCAAGTCCACAGGGGCGATGAGCAGTTCTTC.

V usage is TRBV2 and J usage is TRBJ2-5, with TRBD1 as a possible D gene (5 bases). Germline CDR1 SNHLY, CDR2 FYNNEI. This CDR3 comprises 13 residues. The V gene lost 6 bases and the J gene lost 4 bases, with 12 bases spanning the gap. CDR3 amino acids: CASRRGRGETQYF. The CDR3 nucleotides read TGTGCCAGCAGGCGAGGAAGGGGAGAGACCCAGTACTTC.

The rearrangement joins TRBV6-5 to TRBJ2-7; 9 bases are a match to TRBD2. Germline CDR1 MNHEY, CDR2 SVGAGI. V shed 5 bases and J 4 bases; nucleotides not matched to a gene: 6. The CDR3 spans 14 residues. The CDR3 nucleotides read TGTGCCAGCAGTCCAAGCGGGGGGAGGTACGAGCAGTACTTC. Translating gives CASSPSGGRYEQYF.

The chain combines TRBV4-3 with TRBJ2-3; the D gene is possibly TRBD2 (5 bases). This CDR3 spans 16 amino acids. V was pared by 2 bases and J by 1 base, with 13 bases between. Germline-derived CDR1 and CDR2 are LGHNA and YSLEER. The CDR3 nucleotides read TGCGCCAGCAGCCAACTTGCACCCGGGGGCACAGATACGCAGTATTTT. Protein product: CASSQLAPGGTDTQYF.

This chain uses TRBV5-5 with TRBJ2-2; 7 nucleotides agree with TRBD2. This CDR3 is built from 15 residues. Trimming cost V 0 bases and J 4 bases; bases outside gene matches: 3. From germline, CDR1 is SGHKS and CDR2 YYEKEE (reference sequence). The CDR3 region is CASSLASGGTGELFF. DNA for the CDR3: TGTGCCAGCAGCTTGGCCTCGGGGGGCACCGGGGAGCTGTTTTTT.

The chain has TRBV13 and TRBJ2-1; the match to TRBD2 covers 11 bases. From germline, CDR1 is PRHDT and CDR2 FYEKMQ (reference sequence). Germline trimming cut 5 bases from V and 8 bases from J; bases unmatched to any gene: 11. CDR3 length: 16 amino acids. The CDR3 DNA reads TGTGCCAGCAGCCCCCTTAGCGGGAGGGCCGGCGATGAGCAGTTCTTC. Its protein is CASSPLSGRAGDEQFF.

This chain joins TRBV19 and TRBJ1-2; TRBD1 is a possible D gene (5 bases). The germline V and J ends were trimmed by 1 base and 8 bases, with 11 bases remaining between them. The CDR3 runs 13 residues. CDR1 and CDR2 from the germline V gene are LNHDA and SQIVND (reference sequence). The DNA of the CDR3 is TGTGCCAGTAGTATAGTAGGAGGGGAAGGCTACACCTTC. Its protein is CASSIVGGEGYTF.

V gene TRBV7-9 combines with J gene TRBJ1-1; D is unresolved. V lost 1 base to trimming and J lost 1 base, with 7 bases between them. The germline V gene encodes CDR1 SEHNR and CDR2 FQNEAQ (reference sequence). This CDR3 spans 14 amino acids. CDR3: CASSLGRGNTEAFF. The CDR3 coding sequence is TGTGCCAGCAGCTTAGGTCGCGGGAACACTGAAGCTTTCTTT.

This clone was counted a single time. The chain is built from TRBV29-1 and TRBJ1-4; no clear D gene. From germline, CDR1 is SQVTM and CDR2 ANQGSEA. The CDR3 runs 14 residues. Trimming removed 2 bases from V and 5 bases from J, with 12 bases in between. CDR3 region: CSVERLNENEKLFF. The CDR3 nucleotides read TGCAGCGTTGAACGACTGAATGAAAATGAAAAACTGTTTTTT. Using reference TRBV29-1 and TRBJ1-4 for the parts outside the CDR3, the full variable domain is SAVISQKPSRDICQRGTSLTIQCQVDSQVTMMFWYRQQPGQSLTLIATANQGSEATYESGFVIDKFPISRPNLTFSTLTVSNMSPEDSSIYLCSVERLNENEKLFFGSGTQLSVL.

This clone was counted a few times. V is TRBV18 and J is TRBJ1-1; D is ambiguous. Deletions cut 6 bases from V and 6 bases from J, with 17 bases between. CDR3 length equals 14 residues. The germline CDR1 and CDR2 sequences are KGHSH and LQKENI. Here the CDR3 DNA reads TGTGCCAGCTCGCCGACGCGGGATCTGGCTGAAGCTTTCTTT. Translated, it gives CASSPTRDLAEAFF.

V is TRBV7-6 and J is TRBJ1-4; TRBD1 matches 10 bases. The CDR3 contains 18 residues. From germline, CDR1 is SGHVS and CDR2 FNYEAQ. V dropped 1 base and J dropped 1; count of bases not matched to a gene: 6. This chain's CDR3 is CASSLEAWDRGTNEKLFF. CDR3 coding DNA: TGTGCCAGCAGCTTAGAAGCATGGGACAGGGGAACTAATGAAAAACTGTTTTTT.

This chain joins TRBV30 and TRBJ1-5; 7 bases fit TRBD1. Per germline, CDR1 GTSNPN and CDR2 SVGIG (reference sequence). V lost 4 bases and J lost 4; bases outside the gene matches: 4. There are 13 residues in the CDR3. Here the CDR3 reads CAWKGAVNQPQHF. As DNA, the CDR3 is TGTGCCTGGAAGGGGGCAGTTAATCAGCCCCAGCATTTT.

This rearrangement joins TRBV10-3 to TRBJ2-1; 14 bases agree with TRBD2. This CDR3 has 15 amino acids. Germline V gene lookup returns CDR1 ENHRY and CDR2 SYGVKD. With 11 bases clipped from V and 8 bases from J, the junction kept 11 bases outside the gene matches. This CDR3 is CAVKWGTSGSDEQFF. The CDR3 DNA follows: TGTGCCGTAAAATGGGGGACTAGCGGGAGTGATGAGCAGTTCTTC.

The chain couples TRBV2 to TRBJ1-1, with 8 nucleotides matching TRBD1. This CDR3 has 14 amino acids. The germline V gene encodes CDR1 SNHLY and CDR2 FYNNEI. V shed 2 bases, J shed 6 bases, and the junction held 5 bases outside the gene matches. The CDR3 sequence is CASSETGGNAEAFF. The CDR3 DNA reads TGTGCCAGCAGTGAAACAGGGGGAAATGCTGAAGCTTTCTTT.

The chain has TRBV27 and TRBJ2-7; TRBD2 aligns across 8 bases. CDR1 is MNHEY, CDR2 SMNVEV, per germline (reference sequence). CDR3 size: 14 residues. V gave up 3 bases and J gave up 4 bases; unmatched junction bases: 5. The CDR3 reads CASSFAGGGYEQYF. For the CDR3, the DNA is TGTGCCAGCAGTTTCGCGGGGGGCGGTTACGAGCAGTACTTC.

The chain carries TRBV6-5 and TRBJ1-1, with 7 bases matching TRBD1. The CDR3 consists of 13 residues. CDR1 MNHEY and CDR2 SVGAGI come from the germline V gene. Trimming at V came to 7 bases and at J to 6 bases, leaving 8 bases not matched to a gene. The CDR3: CASIRQGEAEAFF. The CDR3 DNA follows: TGTGCCAGCATCAGACAGGGTGAGGCTGAAGCTTTCTTT.

In this sample, this clone turned up a few times. V is TRBV19 and J is TRBJ1-1; D gene ambiguous. The germline V and J ends were trimmed by 9 bases and 0 bases, with 11 bases remaining between them. Germline V gene data show CDR1 as LNHDA and CDR2 as SQIVND (reference sequence). CDR3 length: 13 amino acids. CDR3 residues: CASLHSMNTEAFF. CDR3 sequence (DNA): TGTGCCAGCTTACATTCCATGAACACTGAAGCTTTCTTT.

This chain uses TRBV30 with TRBJ1-1; TRBD1 aligns across 7 bases. Germline trimming cut 4 bases from V and 5 bases from J; bases unmatched to any gene: 13. From germline, CDR1 is GTSNPN and CDR2 SVGIG (reference sequence). The CDR3 totals 15 residues. CDR3 bases: TGTGCCTGGAAACACAAGGACAGGAGGGAAACTGAAGCTTTCTTT. Its translation: CAWKHKDRRETEAFF.

The rearrangement links TRBV4-3 to TRBJ2-3, with TRBD2 as a possible D gene (6 bases). V lost 1 base to trimming and J lost 6 bases, with 14 bases between them. The CDR3 is 15 amino acids. CDR1 and CDR2 from the germline V gene are LGHNA and YSLEER. The CDR3 reads CASSQVLAALDTQYF. CDR3 DNA sequence: TGCGCCAGCAGCCAAGTACTAGCAGCTTTGGATACGCAGTATTTT.

The chain recombines TRBV5-6 with TRBJ2-5; D is perhaps TRBD2 (5 bases). Trimming left V 5 bases short and J 4 bases short, with 15 bases between. Germline V gene data show CDR1 as SGHDT and CDR2 as YYEEEE. The CDR3 has 14 amino acids. CDR3 nucleotide sequence: TGTGCCAGCAGGCCATGGGGAGCCAGAGAGACCCAGTACTTC. Its protein is CASRPWGARETQYF.